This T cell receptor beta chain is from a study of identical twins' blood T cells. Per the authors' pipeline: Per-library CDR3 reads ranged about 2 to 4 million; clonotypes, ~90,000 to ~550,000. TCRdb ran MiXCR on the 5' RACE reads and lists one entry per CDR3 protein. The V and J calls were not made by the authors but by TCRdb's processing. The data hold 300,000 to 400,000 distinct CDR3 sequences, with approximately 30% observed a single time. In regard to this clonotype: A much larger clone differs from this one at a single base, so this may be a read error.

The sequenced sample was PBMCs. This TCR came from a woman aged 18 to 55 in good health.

For the CDR3, the DNA is TGTGCCAGCAGTGTACAAAATAACACCGGGGAGCTGTTTTTT. The encoded protein is CASSVQNNTGELFF. The chain is built from TRBV2 and TRBJ2-2; D is unclear. The CDR3 covers 14 residues. V lost 4 bases and J lost 2, with 8 bases in between. Germline V CDR1 and CDR2: SNHLY, FYNNEI.